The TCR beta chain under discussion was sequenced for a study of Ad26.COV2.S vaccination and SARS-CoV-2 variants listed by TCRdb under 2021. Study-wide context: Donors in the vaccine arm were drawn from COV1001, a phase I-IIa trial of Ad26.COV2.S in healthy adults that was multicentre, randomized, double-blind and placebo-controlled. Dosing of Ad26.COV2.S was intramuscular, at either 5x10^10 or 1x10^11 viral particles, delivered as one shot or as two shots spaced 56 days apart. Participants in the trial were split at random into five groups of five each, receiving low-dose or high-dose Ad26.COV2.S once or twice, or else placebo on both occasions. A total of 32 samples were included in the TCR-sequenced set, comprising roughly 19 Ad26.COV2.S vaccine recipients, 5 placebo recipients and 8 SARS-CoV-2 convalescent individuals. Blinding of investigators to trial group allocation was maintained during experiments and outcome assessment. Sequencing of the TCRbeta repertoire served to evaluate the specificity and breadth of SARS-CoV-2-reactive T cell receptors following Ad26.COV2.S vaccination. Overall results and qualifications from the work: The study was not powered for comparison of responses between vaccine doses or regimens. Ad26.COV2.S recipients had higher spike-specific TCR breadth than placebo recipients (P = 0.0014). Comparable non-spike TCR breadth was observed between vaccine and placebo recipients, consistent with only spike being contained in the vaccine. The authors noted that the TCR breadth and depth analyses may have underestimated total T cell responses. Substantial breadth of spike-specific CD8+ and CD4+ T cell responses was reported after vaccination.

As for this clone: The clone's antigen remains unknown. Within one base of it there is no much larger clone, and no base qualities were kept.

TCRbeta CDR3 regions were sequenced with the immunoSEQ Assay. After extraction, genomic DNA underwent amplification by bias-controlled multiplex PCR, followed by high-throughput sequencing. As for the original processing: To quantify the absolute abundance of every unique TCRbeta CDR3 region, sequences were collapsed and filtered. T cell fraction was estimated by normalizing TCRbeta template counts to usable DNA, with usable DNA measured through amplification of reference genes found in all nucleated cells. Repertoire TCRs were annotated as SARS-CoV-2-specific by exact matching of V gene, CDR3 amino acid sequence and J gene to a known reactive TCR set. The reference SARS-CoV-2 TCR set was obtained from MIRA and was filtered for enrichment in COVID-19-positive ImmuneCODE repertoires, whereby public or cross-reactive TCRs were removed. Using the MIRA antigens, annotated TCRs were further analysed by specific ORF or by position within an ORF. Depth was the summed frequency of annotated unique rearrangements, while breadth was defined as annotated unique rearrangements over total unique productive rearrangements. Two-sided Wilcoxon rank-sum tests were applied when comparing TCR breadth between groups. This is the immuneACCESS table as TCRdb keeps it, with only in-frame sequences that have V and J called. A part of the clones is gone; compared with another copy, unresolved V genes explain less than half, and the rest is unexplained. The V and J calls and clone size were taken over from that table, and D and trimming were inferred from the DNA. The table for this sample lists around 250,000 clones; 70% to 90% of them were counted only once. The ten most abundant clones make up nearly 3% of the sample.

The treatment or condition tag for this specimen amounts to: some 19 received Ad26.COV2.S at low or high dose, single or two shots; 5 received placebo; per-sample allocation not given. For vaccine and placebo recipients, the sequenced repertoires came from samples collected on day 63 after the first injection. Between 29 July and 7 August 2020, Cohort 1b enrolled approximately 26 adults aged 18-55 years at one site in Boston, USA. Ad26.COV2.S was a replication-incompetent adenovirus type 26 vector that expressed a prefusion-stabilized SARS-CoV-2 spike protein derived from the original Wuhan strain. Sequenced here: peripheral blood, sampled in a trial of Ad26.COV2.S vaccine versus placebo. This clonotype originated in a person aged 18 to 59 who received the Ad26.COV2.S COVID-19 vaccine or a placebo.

The bases are TGTGCCAGCAGCCGGACTCTAGCGGGAGTAAAGTATTTT. This gives the protein CASSRTLAGVKYF. The chain employs TRBV14 and TRBJ2-3; 10 bases in the junction line up with TRBD2. From V the trimming removes 4 bases and from J it removes 13 bases, while the gene matches leave 8 bases of the junction unaccounted for. The CDR3 contains 13 residues, cysteine and phenylalanine counted. Just CDR3 DNA is preserved here, 39 bases in frame from base 1. According to the germline V gene, CDR1 reads SGHDN and CDR2 reads FVKESK.